A single sample is the source of the 5 T cell receptor beta chains below, sequenced in a study of identical twins. A single record per CDR3 protein comes from TCRdb applying MiXCR to the 5' RACE reads. The sample consists of roughly 770,000 distinct CDR3 sequences, about 20% of them appearing once. This same sample was also taken into another study, of T cells expressing NK-cell markers.

Sequenced sample: PBMCs. The receptors stem from a woman between 18 and 29 years old in good health.

This chain links TRBV12-3 or TRBV12-4 with TRBJ2-6; D not certain. The CDR3 loop spans 12 amino acids. Deletions cut 6 bases from V and 3 bases from J, with 3 bases between. CDR3 loop: CASRFGANVLTF. The CDR3 region has the DNA TGTGCCAGCAGGTTTGGGGCCAACGTCCTGACTTTC.

The V and J genes are TRBV12-3 or TRBV12-4 and TRBJ2-2; D may be TRBD2 (5 bases). The V gene lost 5 bases and the J gene lost 7 bases, with 11 bases spanning the gap. This CDR3 has 13 amino acids. DNA for the CDR3: TGTGCCAGCAGTGAGTCGAGGGTCGGGGAGCTGTTTTTT. Its protein product is CASSESRVGELFF.

This clonotype was counted a few times. V usage is TRBV7-9 and J usage is TRBJ2-3; 7 bases align to TRBD2. With 6 bases clipped from V and 6 bases from J, the junction kept 12 bases outside the gene matches. Germline CDR1 is SEHNR and CDR2 is FQNEAQ (reference sequence). The CDR3 extends over 15 amino acids. DNA for the CDR3: TGTGCCAGCAGTCCACGCAGCGGGGAAGAGGATACGCAGTATTTT. Amino acid sequence: CASSPRSGEEDTQYF.

This clonotype was picked up a small number of times. The V gene is TRBV6-6, the J gene TRBJ2-1, with TRBD2 matching 9 bases. The ends lost 0 bases at V and 9 bases at J; junction bases unmatched: 0. There are 13 residues in the CDR3. Germline V gene data show CDR1 as MNHNY and CDR2 as SVGAGI (reference sequence). In nucleotides, the CDR3 is TGTGCCAGCAGTTACTCGACTAGCGGTGAGCAGTTCTTC. Protein sequence: CASSYSTSGEQFF.

The rearrangement links TRBV20-1 to TRBJ2-1; 9 bases fit TRBD2. The V gene's germline CDR1 is DFQATT and CDR2 SNEGSKA (reference sequence). With V trimmed by 7 bases and J by 10 bases, 11 bases remained unmatched. The CDR3 sequence is 13 residues long. The CDR3 region is CSVGGLALGEQFF. DNA of the CDR3: TGCAGTGTTGGAGGACTAGCGTTAGGCGAGCAGTTCTTC.